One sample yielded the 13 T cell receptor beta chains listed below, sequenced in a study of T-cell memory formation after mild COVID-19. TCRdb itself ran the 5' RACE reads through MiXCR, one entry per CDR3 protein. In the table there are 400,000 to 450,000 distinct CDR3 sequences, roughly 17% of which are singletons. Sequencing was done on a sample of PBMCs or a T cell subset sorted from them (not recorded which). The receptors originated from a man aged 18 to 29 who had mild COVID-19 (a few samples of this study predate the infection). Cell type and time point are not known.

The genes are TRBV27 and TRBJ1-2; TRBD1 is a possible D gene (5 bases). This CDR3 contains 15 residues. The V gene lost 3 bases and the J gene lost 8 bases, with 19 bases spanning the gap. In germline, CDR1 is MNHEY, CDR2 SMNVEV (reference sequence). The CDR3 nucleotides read TGTGCCAGCAGTTTTCAATCGCCAGGGCTGGGGGGCTACACCTTC. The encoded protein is CASSFQSPGLGGYTF.

The CDR3 DNA is TGTGCCAGCAGCCCCCCAACAGTGGGCACTGAAGCTTTCTTT. Protein sequence: CASSPPTVGTEAFF. The rearrangement uses TRBV3-1 and TRBJ1-1; no reliable D call. CDR1 and CDR2 from the germline V gene are LGHDT and YNNKEL (reference sequence). CDR3 length: 14 residues. V dropped 4 bases and J dropped 4 bases, with 13 bases sitting between them. Combining the CDR3 with reference TRBV3-1 and TRBJ1-1 gives the whole variable domain DTAVSQTPKYLVTQMGNDKSIKCEQNLGHDTMYWYKQDSKKFLKIMFSYNNKELIINETVPNRFSPKSPDKAHLNLHINSLELGDSAVYFCASSPPTVGTEAFFGQGTRLTVV.

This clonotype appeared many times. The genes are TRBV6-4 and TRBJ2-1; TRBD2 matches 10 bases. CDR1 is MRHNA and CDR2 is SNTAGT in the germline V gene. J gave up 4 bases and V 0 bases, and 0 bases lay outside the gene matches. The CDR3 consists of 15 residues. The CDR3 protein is CASSDSAGGYNEQFF. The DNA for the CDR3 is TGTGCCAGCAGTGACTCAGCGGGGGGGTACAATGAGCAGTTCTTC.

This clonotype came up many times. CDR3 loop: CASSLAWEEFNEQFF. The CDR3 coding sequence is TGTGCCAGCAGCTTAGCCTGGGAGGAATTCAATGAGCAGTTCTTC. This sequence joins TRBV7-9 and TRBJ2-1, with D perhaps TRBD2 (6 bases). The V gene's germline CDR1 is SEHNR and CDR2 FQNEAQ (reference sequence). The CDR3 covers 15 residues. Trimming stripped 0 bases from V and 6 bases from J, with 12 bases between. The complete variable domain, with remaining parts taken from reference TRBV7-9 and TRBJ2-1, reads DTGVSQNPRHKITKRGQNVTFRCDPISEHNRLYWYRQTLGQGPEFLTYFQNEAQLEKSRLLSDRFSAERPKGSFSTLEIQRTEQGDSAMYLCASSLAWEEFNEQFFGPGTRLTVL.

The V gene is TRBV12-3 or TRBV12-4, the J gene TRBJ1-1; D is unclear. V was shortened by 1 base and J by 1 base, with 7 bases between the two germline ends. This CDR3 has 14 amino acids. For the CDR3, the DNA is TGTGCCAGCAGTTTAGGGGCCCGGAACACTGAAGCTTTCTTT. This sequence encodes CASSLGARNTEAFF.

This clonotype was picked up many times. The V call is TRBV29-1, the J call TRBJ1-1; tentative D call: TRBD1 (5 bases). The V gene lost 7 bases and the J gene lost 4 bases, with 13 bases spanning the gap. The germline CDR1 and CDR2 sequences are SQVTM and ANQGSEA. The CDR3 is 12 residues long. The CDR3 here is CSGRFGGTEAFF. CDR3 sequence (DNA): TGCAGCGGGAGGTTTGGGGGCACTGAAGCTTTCTTT. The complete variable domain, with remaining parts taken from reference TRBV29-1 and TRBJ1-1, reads SAVISQKPSRDICQRGTSLTIQCQVDSQVTMMFWYRQQPGQSLTLIATANQGSEATYESGFVIDKFPISRPNLTFSTLTVSNMSPEDSSIYLCSGRFGGTEAFFGQGTRLTVV.

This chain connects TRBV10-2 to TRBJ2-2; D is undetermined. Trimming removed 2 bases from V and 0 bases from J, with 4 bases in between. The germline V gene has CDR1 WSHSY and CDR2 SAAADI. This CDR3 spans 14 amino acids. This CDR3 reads CASSERSNTGELFF. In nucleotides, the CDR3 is TGCGCCAGCAGTGAGAGGTCGAACACCGGGGAGCTGTTTTTT.

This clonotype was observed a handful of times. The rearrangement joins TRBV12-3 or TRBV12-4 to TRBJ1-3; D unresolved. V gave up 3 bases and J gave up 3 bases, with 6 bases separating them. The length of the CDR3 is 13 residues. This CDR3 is CASSFSIGNTIYF. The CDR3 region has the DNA TGTGCCAGCAGTTTTTCTATTGGAAACACCATATATTTT.

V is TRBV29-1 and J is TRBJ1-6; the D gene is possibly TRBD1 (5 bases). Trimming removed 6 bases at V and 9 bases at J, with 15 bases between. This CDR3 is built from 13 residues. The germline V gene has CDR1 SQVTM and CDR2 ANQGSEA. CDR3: CSVAGTPSSPLHF. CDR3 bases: TGCAGCGTCGCCGGGACTCCCTCTTCACCCCTCCACTTT.

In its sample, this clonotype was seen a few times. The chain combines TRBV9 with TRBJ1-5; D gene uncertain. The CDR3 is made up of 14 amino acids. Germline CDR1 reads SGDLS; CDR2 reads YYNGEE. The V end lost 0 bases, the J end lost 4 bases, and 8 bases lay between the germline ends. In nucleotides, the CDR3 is TGTGCCAGCAGCGTAGGAAACATTAATCAGCCCCAGCATTTT. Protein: CASSVGNINQPQHF.

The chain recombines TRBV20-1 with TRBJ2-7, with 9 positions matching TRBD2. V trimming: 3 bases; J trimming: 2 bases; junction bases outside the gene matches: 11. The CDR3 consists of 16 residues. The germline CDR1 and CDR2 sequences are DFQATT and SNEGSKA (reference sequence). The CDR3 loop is CSASPEKRGDPYEQYF. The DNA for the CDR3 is TGCAGTGCTAGTCCCGAGAAGCGGGGGGACCCCTACGAGCAGTACTTC.

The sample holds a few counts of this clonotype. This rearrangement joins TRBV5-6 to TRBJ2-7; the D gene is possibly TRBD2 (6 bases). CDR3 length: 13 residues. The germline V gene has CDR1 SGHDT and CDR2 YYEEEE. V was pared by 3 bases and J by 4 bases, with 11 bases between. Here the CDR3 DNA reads TGTGCCAGCAGCTGGGGACTGTCTTACGAGCAGTACGTC. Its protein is CASSWGLSYEQYV.

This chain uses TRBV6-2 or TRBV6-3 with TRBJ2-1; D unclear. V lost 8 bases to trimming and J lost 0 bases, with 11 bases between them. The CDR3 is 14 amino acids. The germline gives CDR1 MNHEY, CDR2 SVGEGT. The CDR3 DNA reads TGTGCCAGCCAAGCACGCAGCTCCTACAATGAGCAGTTCTTC. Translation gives CASQARSSYNEQFF.